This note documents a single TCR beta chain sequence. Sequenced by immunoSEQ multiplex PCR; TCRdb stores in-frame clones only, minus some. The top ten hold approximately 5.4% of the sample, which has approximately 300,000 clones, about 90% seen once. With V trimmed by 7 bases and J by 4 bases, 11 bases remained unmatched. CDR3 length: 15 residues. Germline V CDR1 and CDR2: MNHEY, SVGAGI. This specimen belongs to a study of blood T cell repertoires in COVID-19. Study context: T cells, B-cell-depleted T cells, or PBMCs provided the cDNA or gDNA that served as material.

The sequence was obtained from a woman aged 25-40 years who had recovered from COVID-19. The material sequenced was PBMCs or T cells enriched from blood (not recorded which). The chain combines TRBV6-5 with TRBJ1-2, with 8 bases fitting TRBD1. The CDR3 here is CASTNWGTGAYGYTF. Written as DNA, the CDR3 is TGTGCCAGCACCAACTGGGGGACAGGTGCCTATGGCTACACCTTC.